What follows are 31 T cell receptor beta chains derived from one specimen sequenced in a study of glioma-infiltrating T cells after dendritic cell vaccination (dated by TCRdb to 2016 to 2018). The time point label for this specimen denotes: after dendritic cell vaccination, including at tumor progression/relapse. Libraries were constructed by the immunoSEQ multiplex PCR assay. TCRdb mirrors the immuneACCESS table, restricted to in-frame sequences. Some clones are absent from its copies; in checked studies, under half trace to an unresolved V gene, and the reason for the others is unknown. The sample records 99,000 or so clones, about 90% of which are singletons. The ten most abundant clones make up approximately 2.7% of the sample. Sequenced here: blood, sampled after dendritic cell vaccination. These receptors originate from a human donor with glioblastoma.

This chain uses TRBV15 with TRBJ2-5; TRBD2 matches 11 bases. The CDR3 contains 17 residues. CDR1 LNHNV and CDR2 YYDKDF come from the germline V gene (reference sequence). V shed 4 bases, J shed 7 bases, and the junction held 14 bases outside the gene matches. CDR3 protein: CATSTPGSGRGVATQYF. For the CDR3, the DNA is TGTGCCACCAGCACCCCGGGTAGCGGGAGGGGAGTAGCGACCCAGTACTTC. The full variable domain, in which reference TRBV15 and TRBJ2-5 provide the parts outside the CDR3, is DAMVIQNPRYQVTQFGKPVTLSCSQTLNHNVMYWYQQKSSQAPKLLFHYYDKDFNNEADTPDNFQSRRPNTSFCFLDIRSPGLGDTAMYLCATSTPGSGRGVATQYFGPGTRLLVL.

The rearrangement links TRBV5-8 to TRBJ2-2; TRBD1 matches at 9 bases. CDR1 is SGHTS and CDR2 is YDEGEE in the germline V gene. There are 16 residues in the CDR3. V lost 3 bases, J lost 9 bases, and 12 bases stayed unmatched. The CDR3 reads CASSWTGQGHMRELFF. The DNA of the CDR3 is TGTGCCAGCAGCTGGACGGGACAGGGTCATATGAGGGAGCTGTTTTTT.

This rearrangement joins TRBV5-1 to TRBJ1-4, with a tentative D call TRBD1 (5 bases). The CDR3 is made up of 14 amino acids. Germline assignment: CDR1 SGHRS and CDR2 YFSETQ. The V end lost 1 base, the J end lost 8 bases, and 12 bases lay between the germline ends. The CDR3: CASSLTGPGEKLFF. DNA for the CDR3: TGCGCCAGCAGCTTGACAGGCCCAGGGGAAAAACTGTTTTTT.

CDR3 amino acids: CASSEHQSFSGNTIYF. The CDR3 DNA sequence: TGCGCCAGCAGTGAGCATCAGTCCTTCTCTGGAAACACCATATATTTT. The chain links TRBV10-2 to TRBJ1-3; D unclear. Trimming shortened V by 2 bases and J by 0 bases, and 11 bases separated the two germline ends. The CDR3 length is 16 residues. Germline V lookup: CDR1 WSHSY, CDR2 SAAADI.

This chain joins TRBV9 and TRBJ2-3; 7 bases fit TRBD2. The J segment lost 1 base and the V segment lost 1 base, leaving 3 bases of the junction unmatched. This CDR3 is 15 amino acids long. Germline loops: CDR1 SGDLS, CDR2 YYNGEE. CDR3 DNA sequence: TGTGCCAGCAGCGTACGGGCGGGGGGCACAGATACGCAGTATTTT. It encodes CASSVRAGGTDTQYF.

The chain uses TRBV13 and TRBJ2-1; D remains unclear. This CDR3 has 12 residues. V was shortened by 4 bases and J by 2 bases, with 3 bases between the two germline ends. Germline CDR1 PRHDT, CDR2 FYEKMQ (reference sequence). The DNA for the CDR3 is TGTGCCAGCAGCTCAGCCTACAATGAGCAGTTCTTC. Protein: CASSSAYNEQFF.

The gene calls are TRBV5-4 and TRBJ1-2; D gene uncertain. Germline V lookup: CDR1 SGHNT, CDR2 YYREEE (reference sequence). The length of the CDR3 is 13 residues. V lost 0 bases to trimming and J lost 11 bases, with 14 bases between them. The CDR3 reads CASSLDHPGSYTF. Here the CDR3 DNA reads TGTGCCAGCAGCTTGGACCATCCGGGATCGTACACCTTC.

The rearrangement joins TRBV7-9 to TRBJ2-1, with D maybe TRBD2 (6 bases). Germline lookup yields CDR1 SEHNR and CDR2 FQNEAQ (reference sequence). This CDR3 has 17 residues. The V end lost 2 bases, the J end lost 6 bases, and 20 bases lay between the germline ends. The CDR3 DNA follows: TGTGCCAGCAGCTTACCAGCCACGATTCGGACTACCAATGAGCAGTTCTTC. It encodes CASSLPATIRTTNEQFF. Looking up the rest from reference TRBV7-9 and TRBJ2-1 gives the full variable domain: DTGVSQNPRHKITKRGQNVTFRCDPISEHNRLYWYRQTLGQGPEFLTYFQNEAQLEKSRLLSDRFSAERPKGSFSTLEIQRTEQGDSAMYLCASSLPATIRTTNEQFFGPGTRLTVL.

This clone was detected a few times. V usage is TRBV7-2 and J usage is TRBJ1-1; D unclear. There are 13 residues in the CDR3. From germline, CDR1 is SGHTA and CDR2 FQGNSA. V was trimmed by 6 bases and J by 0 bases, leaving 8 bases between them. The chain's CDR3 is CASRGRMNTEAFF. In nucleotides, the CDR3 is TGTGCCAGCAGGGGCAGAATGAACACTGAAGCTTTCTTT.

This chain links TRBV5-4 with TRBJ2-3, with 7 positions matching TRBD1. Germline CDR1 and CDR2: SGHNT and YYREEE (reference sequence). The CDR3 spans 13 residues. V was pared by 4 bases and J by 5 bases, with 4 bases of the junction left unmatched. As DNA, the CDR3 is TGTGCCAGCAGCCTAGCAGGGGGAGATACGCAGTATTTT. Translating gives CASSLAGGDTQYF.

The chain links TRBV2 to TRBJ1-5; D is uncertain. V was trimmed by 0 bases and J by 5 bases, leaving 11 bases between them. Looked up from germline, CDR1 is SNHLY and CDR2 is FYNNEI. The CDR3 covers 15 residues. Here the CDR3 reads CASSEARRDDQPQHF. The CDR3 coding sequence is TGTGCCAGCAGTGAAGCGCGGAGAGACGATCAGCCCCAGCATTTT.

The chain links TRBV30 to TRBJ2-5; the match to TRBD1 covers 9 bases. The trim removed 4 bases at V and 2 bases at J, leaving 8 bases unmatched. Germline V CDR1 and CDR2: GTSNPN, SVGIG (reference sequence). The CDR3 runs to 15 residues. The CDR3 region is CAWTGTGMGQETQYF. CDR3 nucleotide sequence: TGTGCCTGGACCGGGACAGGGATGGGTCAAGAGACCCAGTACTTC. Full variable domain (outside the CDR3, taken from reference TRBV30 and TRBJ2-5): SQTIHQWPATLVQPVGSPLSLECTVEGTSNPNLYWYRQAAGRGLQLLFYSVGIGQISSEVPQNLSASRPQDRQFILSSKKLLLSDSGFYLCAWTGTGMGQETQYFGPGTRLLVL.

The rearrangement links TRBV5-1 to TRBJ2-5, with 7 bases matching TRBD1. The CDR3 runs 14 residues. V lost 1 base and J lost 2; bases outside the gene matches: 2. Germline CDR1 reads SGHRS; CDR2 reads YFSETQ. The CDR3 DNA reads TGCGCCAGCAGCTTGACAGGGGCGCAAGAGACCCAGTACTTC. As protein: CASSLTGAQETQYF.

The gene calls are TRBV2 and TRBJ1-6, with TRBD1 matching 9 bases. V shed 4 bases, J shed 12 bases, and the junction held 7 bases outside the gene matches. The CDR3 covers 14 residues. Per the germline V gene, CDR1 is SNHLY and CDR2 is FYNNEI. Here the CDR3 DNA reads TGTGCCAGCAGTGTGGGACAGGGTGGTGAACCCCTCCACTTT. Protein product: CASSVGQGGEPLHF.

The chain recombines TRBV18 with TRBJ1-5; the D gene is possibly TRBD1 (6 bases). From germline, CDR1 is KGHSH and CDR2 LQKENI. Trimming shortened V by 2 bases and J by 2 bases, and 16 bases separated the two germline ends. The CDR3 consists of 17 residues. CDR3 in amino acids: CASSPGAGASGNQPQHF. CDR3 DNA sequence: TGTGCCAGCTCACCAGGTGCAGGGGCTTCCGGCAATCAGCCCCAGCATTTT.

DNA of the CDR3: TGTGCCATCAGTAGCGGGACTAGCGGGGGGCGAATCTCCTACGAGCAGTACTTC. It specifies CAISSGTSGGRISYEQYF. The chain recombines TRBV10-3 with TRBJ2-7; 15 bases match TRBD2. Germline V CDR1 and CDR2: ENHRY, SYGVKD. This CDR3 region has 18 residues. The V gene end was trimmed by 5 bases and the J gene end by 0 bases; junction bases not matched to a gene: 8.

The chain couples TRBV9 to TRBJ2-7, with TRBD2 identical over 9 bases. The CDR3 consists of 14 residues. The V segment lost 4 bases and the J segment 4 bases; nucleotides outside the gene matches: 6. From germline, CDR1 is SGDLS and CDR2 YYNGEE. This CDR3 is CASSSTSGRYEQYF. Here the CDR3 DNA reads TGTGCCAGCAGCTCCACTAGCGGGCGATACGAGCAGTACTTC.

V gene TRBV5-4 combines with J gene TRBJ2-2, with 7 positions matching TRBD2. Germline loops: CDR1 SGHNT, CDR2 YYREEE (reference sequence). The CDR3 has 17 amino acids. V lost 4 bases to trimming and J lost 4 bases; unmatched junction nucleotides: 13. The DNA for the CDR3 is TGTGCCAGCAGCCCCCGTGGCGGCGGGAGCACCACCGGGGAGCTGTTTTTT. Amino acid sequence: CASSPRGGGSTTGELFF.

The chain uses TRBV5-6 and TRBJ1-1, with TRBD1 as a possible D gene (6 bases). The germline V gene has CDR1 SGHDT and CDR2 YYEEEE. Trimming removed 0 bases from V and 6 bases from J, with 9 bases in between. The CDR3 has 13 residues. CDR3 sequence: CASSLGGRSEAFF. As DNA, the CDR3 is TGTGCCAGCAGCTTGGGGGGGCGGTCTGAAGCTTTCTTT.

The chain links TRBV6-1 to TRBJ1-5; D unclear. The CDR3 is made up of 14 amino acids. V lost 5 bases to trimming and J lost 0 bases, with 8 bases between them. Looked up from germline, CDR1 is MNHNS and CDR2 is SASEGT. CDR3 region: CASSLFYSNQPQHF. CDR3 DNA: TGTGCCAGCAGTCTCTTCTATAGCAATCAGCCCCAGCATTTT.

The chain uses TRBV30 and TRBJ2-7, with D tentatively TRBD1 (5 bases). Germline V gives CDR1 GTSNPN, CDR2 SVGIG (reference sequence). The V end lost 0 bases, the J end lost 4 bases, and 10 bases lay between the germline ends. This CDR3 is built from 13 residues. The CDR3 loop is CAWSVDSLYEQYF. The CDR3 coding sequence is TGTGCCTGGAGTGTAGACAGCCTTTACGAGCAGTACTTC. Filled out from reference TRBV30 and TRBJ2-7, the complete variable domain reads SQTIHQWPATLVQPVGSPLSLECTVEGTSNPNLYWYRQAAGRGLQLLFYSVGIGQISSEVPQNLSASRPQDRQFILSSKKLLLSDSGFYLCAWSVDSLYEQYFGPGTRLTVT.

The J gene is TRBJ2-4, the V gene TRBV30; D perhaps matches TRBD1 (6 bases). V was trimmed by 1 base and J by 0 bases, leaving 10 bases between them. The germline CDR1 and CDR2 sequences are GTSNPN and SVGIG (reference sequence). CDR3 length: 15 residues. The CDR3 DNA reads TGTGCCTGGAGTGCAACAGGGAAAGCCAAAAACATTCAGTACTTC. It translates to CAWSATGKAKNIQYF.

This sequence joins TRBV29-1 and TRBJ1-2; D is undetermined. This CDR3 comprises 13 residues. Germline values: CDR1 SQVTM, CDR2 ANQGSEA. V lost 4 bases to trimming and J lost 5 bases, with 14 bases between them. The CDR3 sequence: CSVAAGGGYGYTF. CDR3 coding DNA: TGCAGCGTTGCGGCAGGCGGAGGGTATGGCTACACCTTC.

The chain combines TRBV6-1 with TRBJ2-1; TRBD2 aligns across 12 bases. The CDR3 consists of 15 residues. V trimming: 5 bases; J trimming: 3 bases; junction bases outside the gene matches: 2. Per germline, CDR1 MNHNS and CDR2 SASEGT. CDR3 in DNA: TGTGCCAGCAGTTCGGGACTAGCGGGCTACAATGAGCAGTTCTTC. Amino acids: CASSSGLAGYNEQFF.

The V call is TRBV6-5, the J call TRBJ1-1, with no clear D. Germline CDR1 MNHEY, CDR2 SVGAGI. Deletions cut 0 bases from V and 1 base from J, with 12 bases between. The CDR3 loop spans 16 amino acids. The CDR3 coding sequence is TGTGCCAGCAGTTACTCCCCGCCAGGCCAGAACACTGAAGCTTTCTTT. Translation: CASSYSPPGQNTEAFF.

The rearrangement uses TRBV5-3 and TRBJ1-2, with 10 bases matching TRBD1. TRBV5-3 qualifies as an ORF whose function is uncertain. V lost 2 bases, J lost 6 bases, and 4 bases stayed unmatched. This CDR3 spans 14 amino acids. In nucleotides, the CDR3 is TGTGCCAGAAGCTTTGACAGGGGGCCGCATGGCTACACCTTC. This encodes CARSFDRGPHGYTF.

This CDR3 is CAWSEGLAGEYEQYF. As DNA, the CDR3 is TGTGCCTGGAGTGAAGGACTAGCGGGAGAATACGAGCAGTACTTC. The rearrangement joins TRBV30 to TRBJ2-7, with 13 nucleotides matching TRBD2. Germline loops: CDR1 GTSNPN, CDR2 SVGIG (reference sequence). Germline trimming cut 1 base from V and 4 bases from J; bases unmatched to any gene: 4. The CDR3 has 15 amino acids.

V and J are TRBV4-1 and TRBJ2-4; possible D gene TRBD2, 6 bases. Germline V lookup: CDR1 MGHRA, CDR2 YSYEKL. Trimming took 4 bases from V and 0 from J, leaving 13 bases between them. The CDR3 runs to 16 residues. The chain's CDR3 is CASSPFAGIAKNIQYF. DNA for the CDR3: TGCGCCAGCAGCCCTTTTGCGGGAATAGCCAAAAACATTCAGTACTTC.

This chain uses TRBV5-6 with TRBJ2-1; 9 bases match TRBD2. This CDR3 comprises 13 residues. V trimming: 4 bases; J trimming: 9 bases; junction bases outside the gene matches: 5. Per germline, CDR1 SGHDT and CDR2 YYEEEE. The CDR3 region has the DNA TGTGCCAGCAGCGCCGTGCGGGGGGGTGAGCAGTTCTTC. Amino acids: CASSAVRGGEQFF.

As DNA, the CDR3 is TGTGCCAGCAGCGATCGACGCCTTGGGCGAGAGACCCAGTACTTC. It encodes CASSDRRLGRETQYF. V is TRBV7-9 and J is TRBJ2-5; D remains ambiguous. Trimming removed 5 bases at V and 4 bases at J, with 17 bases between. Germline loops: CDR1 SEHNR, CDR2 FQNEAQ (reference sequence). This CDR3 has 15 amino acids. The full variable domain, rest sourced from reference TRBV7-9 and TRBJ2-5, is DTGVSQNPRHKITKRGQNVTFRCDPISEHNRLYWYRQTLGQGPEFLTYFQNEAQLEKSRLLSDRFSAERPKGSFSTLEIQRTEQGDSAMYLCASSDRRLGRETQYFGPGTRLLVL.

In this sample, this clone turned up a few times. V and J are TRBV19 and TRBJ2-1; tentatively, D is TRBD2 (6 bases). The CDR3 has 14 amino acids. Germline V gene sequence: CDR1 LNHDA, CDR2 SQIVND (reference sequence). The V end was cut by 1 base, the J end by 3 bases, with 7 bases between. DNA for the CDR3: TGTGCCAGTAGTATAGGGGGGGACTACAATGAGCAGTTCTTC. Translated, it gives CASSIGGDYNEQFF.